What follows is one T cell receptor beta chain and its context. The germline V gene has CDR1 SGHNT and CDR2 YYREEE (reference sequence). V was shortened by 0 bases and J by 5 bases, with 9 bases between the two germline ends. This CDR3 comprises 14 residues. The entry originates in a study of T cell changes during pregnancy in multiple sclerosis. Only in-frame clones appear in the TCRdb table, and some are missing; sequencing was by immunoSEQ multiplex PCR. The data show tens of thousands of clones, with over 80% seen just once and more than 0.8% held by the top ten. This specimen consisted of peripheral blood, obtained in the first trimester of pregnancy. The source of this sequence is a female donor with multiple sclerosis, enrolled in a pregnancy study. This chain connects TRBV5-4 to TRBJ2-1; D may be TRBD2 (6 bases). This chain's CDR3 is CASSLVRGHNEQFF. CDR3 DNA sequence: TGTGCCAGCAGCTTGGTGCGGGGACACAATGAGCAGTTCTTC.